This T cell receptor beta chain was identified during a study of cytomegalovirus exposure and HLA in healthy donors. Concerning this clone: What it binds is not known.

Study outcomes and limitations: It was about 150 TCR beta chains that were listed as cytomegalovirus-associated. According to reports, the classifier identified cytomegalovirus status with high specificity and sensitivity.

CDR1 is MGHRA and CDR2 is YSYEKL in the germline V gene. This CDR3 comprises 15 residues. V lost 4 bases and J lost 3; bases outside the gene matches: 7. The repertoire was sequenced with immunoSEQ multiplex PCR; TCRdb's copy has only in-frame clones and lacks some. Of tens of thousands of clones detected, roughly 88% appear once; the ten largest clones hold approximately 2.2%. The sequence derives from a young man in good health and CMV-seronegative. Specimen: PBMCs. The chain uses TRBV4-1 and TRBJ2-7; 9 nucleotides match TRBD1. For the CDR3, the DNA is TGCGCCAGCAGCCCCGTACAGGGGGCAATCTACGAGCAGTACTTC. It encodes CASSPVQGAIYEQYF.